This T cell receptor (beta chain) derives from a study of T cell responses to AZD1222 COVID-19 vaccine. As for the study in general: Second doses at about 4 or about 12 weeks were pooled.

This CDR3 spans 16 amino acids. Trimming took off 4 bases at V and 2 bases at J, with 17 bases between the two ends. Germline CDR1 reads KGHDR; CDR2 reads SFDVKD. Remarks on this clone: The antigen is unknown.

Whole-study results and caveats: Spike regions recognized by vaccine-associated CD4 TCRs spanned the protein, led by 160-218 and 743-854. The donor cohort was predominantly white British with a female majority, and clonal diversity may have been underestimated. Recipients of two AZD1222 doses showed rising Spike-specific TCR breadth and depth.

This table comes from immunoSEQ multiplex PCR, and its TCRdb copy is limited to in-frame clones, with some not included. The table has fewer than 200,000 clones, about 92% seen once. The sequence was collected from an adult in good health. The sequenced sample was peripheral blood, obtained on day 0 of AZD1222 vaccination. The V and J genes are TRBV24-1 and TRBJ2-7, with D perhaps matching TRBD1 (5 bases). The CDR3 nucleotides read TGTGCCACCAGTGACCTACTGACAGATGCCCCCTACGAGCAGTACTTC. Translated, it gives CATSDLLTDAPYEQYF.